Given below is one T cell receptor (beta chain) in context. This clone showed up just a few times. Its antigen is unknown. No base qualities exist here, and no much larger clone lies one base off it. These data come from a study of cytomegalovirus exposure and HLA in healthy donors (dated 2017 in TCRdb). Background for the entire study: An earlier analysis of several hundred of the donors reported 250 to 300 Gb of sequence data and 117 million unique TCR beta sequences obtained from approximately 180 million T cells. Four or five DR-DQ haplotypes were treated as single units for association and clustering because of strong linkage in the cohort. The study aimed to test whether signatures of past pathogen exposure could be identified by cataloging public T cell receptors. An early release covering roughly 600 HLA-typed donors comprised approximately 290 gigabases of sequencing data and approximately 80 million unique TCR sequences. Donor age, sex, ethnicity and CMV serostatus were collected together with the repertoire data. The later analysis used no new phenotypic data to find candidate immune exposures, relying instead on TCR beta sequences and their occurrence across donors. In a later genetic analysis, genome-wide SNP genotypes for about three fifths of the 666 donors were used, and that subset was treated as a discovery cohort. To predict cytomegalovirus infection status, the study brought together high-throughput TCR immunosequencing, statistical association of individual TCRs with disease status, and machine learning. The genetic ancestry cluster associated with self-reported Caucasian donors included over 65% of the roughly 390 genotyped donors. Among some 410 genotyped donors of the cohort, an average of approximately 200,000 unique TCR beta nucleotide sequences was sequenced per donor, of which about 18% were non-productive. Class I and class II HLA loci were covered by the typing at four-digit resolution. The number of donors typed differed by locus, with about 629-640 for A, B, C, DRB1 and DQB1, 522 for DQA1, 600 to 610 for DPA1, and around 460 for DPB1. An earlier analysis of more than 450 of the donors used high-throughput TCR beta sequencing to judge whether each TCR beta V gene segment behaved as functional or pseudogenic. In addition to the first cohort of hundreds of subjects, a separate validation cohort of approximately 130 different subjects was used. A later analysis re-examined previously published TCR beta repertoires from about 670 donors and added high-resolution HLA genotyping to investigate patterns of TCR occurrence. Every discovery cohort repertoire had been produced on one sequencing platform. The study profiled the T cell repertoires of hundreds of subjects by immunosequencing and related them to cytomegalovirus serostatus. Study-wide conclusions, independent of this receptor: While some public TCRs were present in many individuals, most TCR sequences turned up only very rarely across donors. Specific HLA alleles were associated with around 18,000 TCR beta sequences at a false discovery rate of 0.05 in a later analysis. Some IMGT-functional V segments, including TRBV6-2 and TRBV6-3, could not be distinguished by the 87-base-pair reads and were therefore excluded. A further reported finding was that TCR beta sequences accurately predicted the HLA-A and HLA-B alleles for most subjects in the first cohort. In a later genetic analysis, fewer N-insertions in productive TCRs were reported among donors in an Asian-associated ancestry cluster than the approximately 710-donor mean. According to the authors, the approach could potentially be generalized to other disease states and immunological phenotypes. Broadly in line with IMGT annotations, most TCR beta V segments showed up in productive rearrangements about 90% or about 30% of the time in an earlier analysis of several hundred of the donors. The study gave a list of 150 to 200 TCR beta chains associated with cytomegalovirus. V-gene and J-gene trimming of TCR beta chains was associated with a missense DCLRE1C variant in a later genetic analysis, and the association was replicated in an independent cohort. Because counts were too low, about 18 rarely observed V segments, including chromosome 9 orphons, were excluded from the earlier analysis of 587 of the donors. In vitro tests confirmed that a few of the cytomegalovirus-associated TCR beta chains recognize cytomegalovirus antigens. The sequencing pipeline was judged likely to have produced a cluster of highly shared sequence variants as a technical artifact. In this cohort, only TCR beta chains were sequenced, and detectable features were limited by the absence of alpha or paired-chain data. The presence/absence analyses assumed that sequencing depth was roughly uniform across donors, and that assumption may not be true. In a later analysis, most CMV-associated TCR beta chains were found to appear HLA-restricted, with HLA associations seemingly driven largely by CMV exposure. According to a later analysis, parvovirus B19, influenza, CMV and Epstein-Barr virus appeared linked to several top co-occurrence clusters. Assigning TCR associations to individual alleles was difficult when HLA alleles, especially DR and DQ, strongly co-occurred. In a later analysis, TCR association rates were found to vary across HLA loci, with the most associated TCRs seen for DRB1 alleles and the fewest for HLA-C alleles. Because HLA typing was missing for some donors at each locus, association tests included only the typed subset. Correlated functional status among segregating V segments might reflect linkage disequilibrium, but an unknown experimental factor could not be ruled out. In a later analysis, HLA-associated TCR beta chains showed more clonal expansion and lower generation probabilities than non-associated chains that were equally common. For the cohort, immune exposure information was limited to CMV serostatus. Cytomegalovirus status was reported to be diagnosed by the classifier with high specificity and sensitivity in both the original and validation cohorts.

Receptors were amplified or captured by the immunoSEQ multiplex PCR assay. The multiplex PCR relied on a mix of 60 forward primers for TCR Vbeta segments and 13 reverse primers for TCR Jbeta segments. A multiplex PCR assay on genomic DNA amplified the CDR3 region of rearranged TCR beta genes. The Illumina HiSeq System was used to sequence the amplified TCR beta libraries as 87-base-pair reads. On the study's bioinformatics: A later analysis tallied about 77 million unique TCR beta chains across the 600 to 700 repertoires, and approximately 11 million of those chains were shared by two or more donors. A nearest-neighbor algorithm error-corrected the raw reads and collapsed the reads into unique sequences, merging closely related sequences to remove PCR and sequencing errors. To assign V, D and J gene segments, CDR3 sequences were aligned to IMGT reference sequences. For a sequence to be retained, at least a six-nucleotide match to both a V gene segment and a J gene segment was required. Rearrangements were called productive when the CDR3 lacked stop codons and stayed in frame with V and J; all others were non-productive. CDR3 was defined by IMGT convention, running from the second conserved V-encoded cysteine to the conserved J-encoded phenylalanine. The earlier analysis of roughly 590 of the donors excluded sequences that lacked an unambiguous match to a single V gene segment. In an earlier analysis of 587 of the donors, V segments were called functional above 56.7% productive rearrangements and were called segregating when the between-donor standard deviation exceeded 5%. A statistical classification framework was built to diagnose cytomegalovirus status from the catalog of TCR beta chain sequences. A later analysis assigned V and J genes by comparing TCR nucleotide sequences with IMGT/GENE-DB human TR gene sequences. The TCRdist pipeline was used in a later analysis to assign CDR3 sequences and most-parsimonious VDJ recombination scenarios. A later analysis defined each TCR beta chain by its CDR3 amino acid sequence plus V-gene family, and excluded reads lacking a unique V-gene family. In a later analysis, around 600 highly shared, low-generation-probability nucleotide sequences were removed to address suspected cross-contamination and a sequencing artifact. A later analysis calculated a clonal expansion index for each public chain from normalized within-repertoire ranks of inferred template counts. In a later analysis, generation probabilities were computed using a VDJ recombination model fitted to out-of-frame rearrangements, and the results were checked against IGoR. Hypergeometric tests were used in a later analysis to score TCR-TCR, TCR-HLA and TCR-CMV co-occurrence, with a repertoire-size bias correction applied to the TCR pairs. A later analysis estimated false discovery rates by permuting HLA or CMV assignments 20 times. In a later analysis, co-occurring TCRs were grouped using DBSCAN, with TCRdist sequence similarity added in when clustering inside HLA-allele-positive subsets. Repertoires with fewer than 30,000 or more than 120,000 public chains were left out of co-occurrence clustering, as were five repertoires with anomalous nucleotide sharing. TCRdb stores this immuneACCESS table with in-frame sequences only. Part of the clones is absent; in the studies checked, under half of the shortfall reflects unresolved V genes, and no reason is known for the rest. Clone size and V and J calls were adopted from that table, with D and trimming inferred from the DNA. Across this sample there are some 150,000 clones, with around 84% seen only once. 2% to 2.5% of the sample is in the top ten clones.

In total, fewer than 750 healthy bone marrow donors made up the cohort. All cohort members were sampled while nominally healthy, although unrecorded immune exposures were likely present. The donor was CMV seronegative and belonged to the group of 352 seronegative cohort members. Each donor provided a peripheral blood sample, and peripheral blood mononuclear cells were used for TCR beta sequencing. Genomic DNA extraction from the blood cell samples was performed with the Qiagen DNeasy Blood Extraction Kit. CDR1 is given as SGDLS and CDR2 as YYNGEE, both from the germline V gene. At the junction V is shortened by 4 bases and J by 5 bases, with 16 bases in between. The CDR3 covers 15 residues, taking in both the cysteine and the phenylalanine. The entry retains the CDR3 DNA only, 45 bases that are in frame from base 1.

The chain links TRBV9 with TRBJ2-1; a tentative D match to TRBD2 spans 6 bases. Sequencing used PBMCs. This clonotype was obtained from a boy aged 2-9 years in good health and CMV-seronegative. The CDR3 region reads CASSPSGWADNEQFF. The DNA is TGTGCCAGCAGCCCAAGCGGGTGGGCGGACAATGAGCAGTTCTTC.